This entry lists 18 T cell receptor beta chains sequenced from one sample in a study of OX40 agonist ivuxolimab in advanced cancers. Method: immunoSEQ multiplex PCR; TCRdb's copy keeps in-frame clones and lacks some. The data hold roughly 100,000 clones, with around 87% observed a single time. Sequences were derived from CD4+ or CD8+ T cells sorted from blood, sampled in a trial of the OX40 agonist ivuxolimab. These receptor sequences come from an adult with an advanced solid tumor such as melanoma, head and neck, liver or kidney cancer.

The chain combines TRBV6-6 with TRBJ1-4; 11 positions match TRBD1. The length of the CDR3 is 15 residues. Per germline, CDR1 MNHNY and CDR2 SVGAGI (reference sequence). The J segment lost 7 bases and the V segment lost 6 bases, leaving 7 bases of the junction unmatched. CDR3 protein: CASRLGQGATEKLFF. CDR3 in DNA: TGTGCCAGCAGATTAGGACAGGGGGCGACTGAAAAACTGTTTTTT.

This clone was seen more than once but under ten times. V is TRBV19 and J is TRBJ2-3; D gene ambiguous. V lost 4 bases and J 3 bases, leaving 11 bases between the germline ends. The CDR3 has 14 amino acids. The germline V gene has CDR1 LNHDA and CDR2 SQIVND (reference sequence). CDR3 DNA: TGTGCCAGTAGTAATACCCCCTCGACAGATACGCAGTATTTT. Amino acids: CASSNTPSTDTQYF.

The V call is TRBV15, the J call TRBJ1-4, with D uncertain. CDR1 is LNHNV, CDR2 YYDKDF, per germline (reference sequence). The CDR3 runs to 13 residues. The germline V and J ends were trimmed by 1 base and 4 bases, with 4 bases remaining between them. This chain's CDR3 is CATSRGFNEKLFF. CDR3 nucleotide sequence: TGTGCCACCAGCAGAGGTTTTAATGAAAAACTGTTTTTT.

V and J are TRBV7-9 and TRBJ1-4; a possible D gene is TRBD1 (5 bases). Germline lookup yields CDR1 SEHNR and CDR2 FQNEAQ (reference sequence). This CDR3 comprises 14 residues. V lost 5 bases to trimming and J lost 3 bases, with 10 bases between them. CDR3 sequence (DNA): TGTGCCAGCAGCGACGGGACGGCTAATGAAAAACTGTTTTTT. It encodes CASSDGTANEKLFF.

The chain couples TRBV2 to TRBJ1-1; D is unresolved. Germline values: CDR1 SNHLY, CDR2 FYNNEI. The V gene lost 7 bases and the J gene lost 1 base, with 22 bases spanning the gap. CDR3 length equals 17 residues. The CDR3 loop is CASMLVGRPGGNTEAFF. CDR3 DNA sequence: TGTGCCAGCATGTTGGTTGGCCGGCCCGGTGGGAACACTGAAGCTTTCTTT.

The rearrangement joins TRBV29-1 to TRBJ2-7, with a weak D call TRBD2 (5 bases). The CDR3 runs to 14 residues. V lost 6 bases and J lost 4, with 19 bases in between. The germline V gene has CDR1 SQVTM and CDR2 ANQGSEA. The chain's CDR3 is CSVAHLGGGYEQYF. The CDR3 DNA is TGCAGCGTCGCACATTTAGGAGGAGGATACGAGCAGTACTTC.

The chain combines TRBV30 with TRBJ1-4; D ambiguous. The CDR3 sequence is 16 residues long. Trimming pared 4 bases from V and 1 base from J, leaving 16 bases between. Germline-derived CDR1 and CDR2 are GTSNPN and SVGIG (reference sequence). The CDR3, as DNA: TGTGCCTGGATGTCGGGCAACCTCGGAACTAATGAAAAACTGTTTTTT. Translating it yields CAWMSGNLGTNEKLFF.

On this clone itself: Other nucleotide sequences in the sample specify the same CDR3. V is TRBV10-2 and J is TRBJ2-1, with TRBD2 identical over 8 bases. This CDR3 is built from 13 residues. The V segment lost 0 bases and the J segment 16 bases; nucleotides outside the gene matches: 8. Per the germline V gene, CDR1 is WSHSY and CDR2 is SAAADI. CDR3 bases: TGCGCCAGCAGTGAGTCGAAAAGCGGGAGACAATTCTTC. Its translation is CASSESKSGRQFF.

CDR3 in DNA: TGTGCCAGTAGTATAGATAGGAGCGGGACTAGCGGGAGAGGTGAGCAGTTCTTC. As protein: CASSIDRSGTSGRGEQFF. The J gene is TRBJ2-1, the V gene TRBV19; TRBD2 matches at 14 bases. CDR3 length: 18 residues. The germline V gene encodes CDR1 LNHDA and CDR2 SQIVND (reference sequence). The V gene end was trimmed by 0 bases and the J gene end by 9 bases; junction bases not matched to a gene: 10. The full variable domain, in which reference TRBV19 and TRBJ2-1 provide the parts outside the CDR3, is DGGITQSPKYLFRKEGQNVTLSCEQNLNHDAMYWYRQDPGQGLRLIYYSQIVNDFQKGDIAEGYSVSREKKESFPLTVTSAQKNPTAFYLCASSIDRSGTSGRGEQFFGPGTRLTVL.

The chain is built from TRBV6-1 and TRBJ1-1, with D maybe TRBD1 (5 bases). Trimming took 2 bases from V and 2 from J, leaving 9 bases between them. The germline V gene encodes CDR1 MNHNS and CDR2 SASEGT. The length of the CDR3 is 14 residues. The CDR3 sequence is CASSELRGNTEAFF. DNA for the CDR3: TGTGCCAGCAGTGAACTAAGGGGAAACACTGAAGCTTTCTTT.

This rearrangement joins TRBV29-1 to TRBJ2-5; TRBD1 matches at 7 bases. CDR1 is SQVTM, CDR2 ANQGSEA, per germline. This CDR3 has 12 residues. The V gene end was trimmed by 4 bases and the J gene end by 7 bases; junction bases not matched to a gene: 6. The CDR3 DNA follows: TGCAGCGTTGCGAGGGGGCTGGGGACCCAGTACTTC. It specifies CSVARGLGTQYF.

V gene TRBV6-1 combines with J gene TRBJ2-5; perhaps TRBD2 as D (6 bases). Germline lookup yields CDR1 MNHNS and CDR2 SASEGT. The CDR3 contains 17 residues. Trimming removed 2 bases at V and 2 bases at J, with 18 bases between. The DNA of the CDR3 is TGTGCCAGCAGTGAAAGGCGCTGGGGAGGAGGGCAAGAGACCCAGTACTTC. This translates into CASSERRWGGGQETQYF.

The V gene is TRBV6-5, the J gene TRBJ2-1; no definite D call. The CDR3 has 14 amino acids. Germline-derived CDR1 and CDR2 are MNHEY and SVGAGI. V dropped 5 bases and J dropped 4 bases, with 12 bases sitting between them. The CDR3: CASSPVIPYNEQFF. The CDR3 DNA sequence: TGTGCCAGCAGTCCCGTTATTCCTTACAATGAGCAGTTCTTC.

The genes are TRBV5-6 and TRBJ2-7; D is undetermined. The V gene's germline CDR1 is SGHDT and CDR2 YYEEEE. The CDR3 is made up of 12 amino acids. V was cut by 0 bases and J by 3 bases, with 4 bases left in between. The CDR3 protein is CASSLGGYEQYF. In DNA form, the CDR3 reads TGTGCCAGCAGCTTGGGAGGCTACGAGCAGTACTTC.

A remark on this clone: Here the CDR3 omits its conserved ending phenylalanine or tryptophan, so a read error is the likely source. The chain has TRBV5-1 and TRBJ2-2; 7 bases map to TRBD2. The CDR3 runs 16 residues. Trimming took 1 base from V and 5 from J; bases not matched to a gene: 8. In germline, CDR1 is SGHRS, CDR2 YFSETQ. The CDR3 nucleotides are TGCGCCAGCAGCTTGTTCCAGCGGGAATTAACCGGGGAGCTGTTTTCT. Amino acids: CASSLFQRELTGELFS.

The V gene is TRBV7-6, the J gene TRBJ2-3; D may be TRBD2 (5 bases). Germline CDR1 SGHVS, CDR2 FNYEAQ. The CDR3 runs 17 residues. V was cut by 4 bases and J by 2 bases, with 19 bases left in between. The CDR3 region has the DNA TGTGCCAGCAGCTCGAAAATAGTGGCGGGTCTCACAGATACGCAGTATTTT. Protein sequence: CASSSKIVAGLTDTQYF.

This clone was seen only once. This chain links TRBV18 with TRBJ1-5, with D unclear. The CDR3 is 12 residues long. Germline CDR1 reads KGHSH; CDR2 reads LQKENI. Trimming removed 3 bases from V and 3 bases from J, with 3 bases in between. The CDR3 DNA reads as TGTGCCAGCTCACCTGACAATCAGCCCCAGCATTTT. This codes for CASSPDNQPQHF.

This clone was recorded only once. The rearrangement uses TRBV30 and TRBJ1-1, with unresolved D. The CDR3 totals 12 residues. CDR1 and CDR2 from the germline V gene are GTSNPN and SVGIG (reference sequence). Trimming shortened V by 2 bases and J by 13 bases, and 17 bases separated the two germline ends. DNA of the CDR3: TGTGCCTGGAGTTTTAGGGCGGAGAGGCGTTTCTTT. Its protein product is CAWSFRAERRFF.